This T cell receptor (beta chain) was documented in a study of shared clonotypes between healthy human individuals. Study information: Samples came from a couple of female and a few male donors aged 18 to 49. Study outcomes and limitations: Roughly 5% was the fraction of naive CD4 clonotypes found shared across four donors. Measured sharing among donors was expected to vary with sequencing depth.

Measured with immunoSEQ multiplex PCR; TCRdb has only the in-frame clones, and not every one. The table lists about 2 million clones, about 95% of them singletons. CD45RO-negative cells were positively selected for CCR7, leaving out terminally differentiated effector memory CD45RA+ cells. This CDR3 contains 15 residues. Germline V lookup: CDR1 SGHVS, CDR2 FQNEAQ. With V trimmed by 2 bases and J by 8 bases, 7 bases remained unmatched. About this clone itself: Its antigen is currently unknown.

The V gene is TRBV7-8, the J gene TRBJ1-4; 8 positions agree with TRBD1. The sequencing sample was made of naive CD8+ T cells sorted from blood. The sequence came from a man aged 18 to 30 in good health. Here the CDR3 reads CASSLMQGAGEKLFF. As DNA, the CDR3 is TGTGCCAGCAGCTTAATGCAGGGGGCGGGCGAAAAACTGTTTTTT. The variable domain in full, completed from reference TRBV7-8 and TRBJ1-4, reads GAGVSQSPRYKVAKRGQDVALRCDPISGHVSLFWYQQALGQGPEFLTYFQNEAQLDKSGLPSDRFFAERPEGSVSTLKIQRTQQEDSAVYLCASSLMQGAGEKLFFGSGTQLSVL.